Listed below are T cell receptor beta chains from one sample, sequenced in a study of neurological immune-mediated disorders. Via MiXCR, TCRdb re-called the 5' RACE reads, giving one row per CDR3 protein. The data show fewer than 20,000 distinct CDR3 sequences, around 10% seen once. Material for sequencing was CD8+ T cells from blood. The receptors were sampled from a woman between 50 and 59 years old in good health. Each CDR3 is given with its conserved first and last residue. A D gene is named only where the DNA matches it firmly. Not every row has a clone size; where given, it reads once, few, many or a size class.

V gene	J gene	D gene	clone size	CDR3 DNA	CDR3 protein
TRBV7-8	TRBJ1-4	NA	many	TGTGCCAGCAGCTCTAGACAGATTGCAACTAATGAAAAACTGTTTTTT	CASSSRQIATNEKLFF
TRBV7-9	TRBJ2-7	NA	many	TGTGCCAGCAGCGGAGAGAAGACCTACGAGCAGTACTTC	CASSGEKTYEQYF
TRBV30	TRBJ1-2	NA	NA	TGTGCCTGGAGTGCAGTCGATGGCTACACCTTC	CAWSAVDGYTF
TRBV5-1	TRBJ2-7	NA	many	TGCGCCAGCAGCTGGAGCACGGGTGACGAGCAGTACTTC	CASSWSTGDEQYF
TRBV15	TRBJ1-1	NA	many	TGTGCCACCAGCCCCCTCGGGGGGAACACTGAAGCTTTCTTT	CATSPLGGNTEAFF
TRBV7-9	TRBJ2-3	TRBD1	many	TGTGCCAGCAGCCGGACAGGCCTTTGGGATACGCAGTATTTT	CASSRTGLWDTQYF
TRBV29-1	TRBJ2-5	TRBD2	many	TGCAGCGTTGAAGATCCTGGGCTAGCGGCCCAAGAGACCCAGTACTTC	CSVEDPGLAAQETQYF
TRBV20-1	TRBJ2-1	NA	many	TGCAGTGCTAGAGATCGACCCCGGACGTCCCCGGCCGATGAGCAGTTCTTC	CSARDRPRTSPADEQFF
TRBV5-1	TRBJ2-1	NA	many	TGCGCCAGCAGCTTGGGGCTAGTGAATGAGCAGTTCTTC	CASSLGLVNEQFF
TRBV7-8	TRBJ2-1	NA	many	TGTGCCAGCAGCTTAGAGCCTCAGGGGAATGAGCAGTTCTTC	CASSLEPQGNEQFF
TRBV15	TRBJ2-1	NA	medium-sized	TGTGCCACCAGCAGAGAGCGGGGCGACTCCTACAATGAGCAGTTCTTC	CATSRERGDSYNEQFF
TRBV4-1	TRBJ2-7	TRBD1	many	TGCGCCAGCAGTATTTCCGGGACAGGCACCTACGAGCAGTACTTC	CASSISGTGTYEQYF
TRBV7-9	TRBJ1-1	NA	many	TGTGCCAGCAGCTTAACAGAGACTGAGGCTTTCTTT	CASSLTETEAFF
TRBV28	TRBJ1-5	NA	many	TGTGCCAGCAGGCCTGACAGTAGGAGCAATCAGCCCCAGCATTTT	CASRPDSRSNQPQHF
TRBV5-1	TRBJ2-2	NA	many	TGCGCCAGCAGCTTGTATAGGGAGAACACCGGGGAGCTGTTTTTT	CASSLYRENTGELFF
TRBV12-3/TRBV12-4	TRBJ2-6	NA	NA	TGTGCCAGCTGTCGTGGCCTTGGGGCCAACGTCCTGACTTTC	CASCRGLGANVLTF
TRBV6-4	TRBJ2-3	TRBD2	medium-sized	TGTGCCAGCAGTGAAGGGGCGGGAGGTCCAGATACGCAGTATTTT	CASSEGAGGPDTQYF
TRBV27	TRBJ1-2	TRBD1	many	TGTGCCAGCAGCAATAGAGAACAGGGGAGCTATGGCTACACCTTC	CASSNREQGSYGYTF
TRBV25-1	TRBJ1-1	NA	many	TGTGCCAGCAGTCCCGGACACAACACTGAAGCTTTCTTT	CASSPGHNTEAFF
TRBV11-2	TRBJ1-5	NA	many	TGTGCCAGCAGCAGACGGGCCAATCAGCCCCAGCATTTT	CASSRRANQPQHF
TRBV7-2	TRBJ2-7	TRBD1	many	TGTGCCAGCAGCTTAAGGGACAGCAACTACGAGCAGTACTTC	CASSLRDSNYEQYF
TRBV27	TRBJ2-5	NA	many	TGTGCCAGCAGTTTAACGGGCCACGGACAGCTCAAAGAGACCCAGTACTTC	CASSLTGHGQLKETQYF
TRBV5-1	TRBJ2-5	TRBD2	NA	TGCGCCAGCAGCTTGTCGGGGGGTCGGGAGACCCAGTACTTC	CASSLSGGRETQYF
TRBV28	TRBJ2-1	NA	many	TGTGCCAGCAGTTTTTTGACAACTGACTCCTACAATGAGCAGTTCTTC	CASSFLTTDSYNEQFF
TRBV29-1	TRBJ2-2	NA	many	TGCAGCGTTCTTTTTATCGGGGAGCTGTTTTTT	CSVLFIGELFF